The entry that follows covers one T cell receptor beta chain sequence. The target antigen is unknown. The data stem from a study of CD8+CD57+ T cells in acquired aplastic anemia. Study-wide points: Patients and controls were found to share about 31 CD8+ CDR3 sequences.

Those patients picked for sequencing had displayed CD8+CD57+ cell expansion on flow cytometry. The cohort consisted entirely of patients having severe acquired aplastic anemia. Patient blood was sampled before any therapy had been received. The germline V gene encodes CDR1 SEHNR and CDR2 FQNEAQ (reference sequence). Trimming cost V 3 bases and J 6 bases, with 20 bases left between them. This CDR3 region has 16 residues. Genomic DNA, the template, was used for profiling of the TCR beta VDJ and CDR3. TCRdb independently ran MiXCR on the reads; one entry per CDR3 protein. The data hold approximately 250,000 distinct CDR3 sequences, with less than 85% observed a single time.

The clonotype originates from a human donor with aplastic anemia. The rearrangement links TRBV7-9 to TRBJ1-2, with a tentative D call TRBD1 (6 bases). The sequenced sample was sorted CD4+, CD8+, or CD8+CD57+ T cells (not recorded which) from PBMCs. The CDR3 bases are TGTGCCAGCAGCTTCACAGCGGGGGGGCTCGTCAATGGCTACACCTTC. Its protein product is CASSFTAGGLVNGYTF.